These 20 T cell receptor beta chains originate from one sample sequenced in a study of OX40 agonist ivuxolimab in advanced cancers. Some clones are missing from TCRdb's copy, which holds only in-frame ones; the method was immunoSEQ multiplex PCR. The sample shows approximately 100,000 clones, 90% of them seen only once. The specimen was CD4+ or CD8+ T cells sorted from blood, collected in a trial of the OX40 agonist ivuxolimab. Receptors originate from an adult with an advanced solid tumor such as melanoma, head and neck, liver or kidney cancer.

The gene calls are TRBV5-5 and TRBJ2-7; TRBD2 matches at 13 bases. This CDR3 is 18 amino acids long. With 1 base clipped from V and 6 bases from J, the junction kept 13 bases outside the gene matches. Germline V CDR1 and CDR2: SGHKS, YYEKEE (reference sequence). CDR3 region: CASSLSLGTSGTPREQYF. DNA for the CDR3: TGTGCCAGCAGCTTGAGTTTGGGGACTAGCGGGACCCCTCGCGAGCAGTACTTC.

The gene calls are TRBV6-1 and TRBJ1-4; no clear D. The V end lost 1 base, the J end lost 4 bases, and 4 bases lay between the germline ends. In germline, CDR1 is MNHNS, CDR2 SASEGT. The CDR3 is made up of 13 amino acids. DNA for the CDR3: TGTGCCAGCAGTGAAGTGATTAATGAAAAACTGTTTTTT. Translation gives CASSEVINEKLFF.

V usage is TRBV6-6 and J usage is TRBJ2-3; D remains unclear. In germline, CDR1 is MNHNY, CDR2 SVGAGI (reference sequence). This CDR3 spans 16 amino acids. The V end was cut by 6 bases, the J end by 4 bases, with 20 bases between. CDR3 in amino acids: CASSFPGGVGSDTQYF. CDR3 in DNA: TGTGCCAGCAGCTTCCCTGGCGGAGTCGGGTCAGATACGCAGTATTTT.

This clone was detected once. V gene TRBV6-5 combines with J gene TRBJ1-5; D is possibly TRBD1 (5 bases). Germline assignment: CDR1 MNHEY and CDR2 SVGAGI. Trimming took 6 bases from V and 9 from J, leaving 15 bases between them. CDR3 length: 13 amino acids. Here the CDR3 DNA reads TGTGCCAGCAGACCGGGTCCCCAGGGGCCCCAGCATTTT. Its translation: CASRPGPQGPQHF.

J is TRBJ2-7 and V is TRBV7-9, with D perhaps matching TRBD2 (6 bases). The ends were cut back, 7 bases at V and 1 base at J, with 14 bases in the middle. Germline V CDR1 and CDR2: SEHNR, FQNEAQ (reference sequence). CDR3 length: 14 residues. CDR3 nucleotide sequence: TGTGCCAGCAACTTGGGGGGATTTTCCTACGAGCAGTACTTC. Amino acids: CASNLGGFSYEQYF.

The chain has TRBV7-2 and TRBJ2-7, with 11 bases fitting TRBD1. There are 15 residues in the CDR3. Germline V gene lookup returns CDR1 SGHTA and CDR2 FQGNSA. Trimming at V came to 3 bases and at J to 3 bases, leaving 4 bases not matched to a gene. The CDR3 DNA reads as TGTGCCAGCAGCTTCACCGGGACAGGGGGCTACGAGCAGTACTTC. Protein product: CASSFTGTGGYEQYF.

The chain carries TRBV5-1 and TRBJ1-1; unclear D gene. The V and J ends lost 0 bases and 1 base respectively, with 7 bases between them. This CDR3 contains 14 residues. Looked up from germline, CDR1 is SGHRS and CDR2 is YFSETQ. The CDR3 DNA reads as TGCGCCAGCAGCTTGGCGCAAACGAACACTGAAGCTTTCTTT. It is translated as CASSLAQTNTEAFF. The whole variable domain, filled in from reference TRBV5-1 and TRBJ1-1, reads KAGVTQTPRYLIKTRGQQVTLSCSPISGHRSVSWYQQTPGQGLQFLFEYFSETQRNKGNFPGRFSGRQFSNSRSEMNVSTLELGDSALYLCASSLAQTNTEAFFGQGTRLTVV.

The chain recombines TRBV5-1 with TRBJ2-7; 7 bases line up with TRBD2. The CDR3 is made up of 15 amino acids. Germline V gene data show CDR1 as SGHRS and CDR2 as YFSETQ. The trim removed 1 base at V and 1 base at J, leaving 5 bases unmatched. The DNA of the CDR3 is TGCGCCAGCAGCTTGAGGTCTAGCGGATCCTACGAGCAGTACTTC. Protein sequence: CASSLRSSGSYEQYF.

The chain recombines TRBV28 with TRBJ2-1; D is possibly TRBD1 (6 bases). The germline CDR1 and CDR2 sequences are MDHEN and SYDVKM. The germline V and J ends were trimmed by 4 bases and 4 bases, with 11 bases remaining between them. The CDR3 has 14 residues. As DNA, the CDR3 is TGTGCCAGCAGTTCAGGACAGCGTTACAATGAGCAGTTCTTC. Protein: CASSSGQRYNEQFF. Filled out from reference TRBV28 and TRBJ2-1, the complete variable domain reads DVKVTQSSRYLVKRTGEKVFLECVQDMDHENMFWYRQDPGLGLRLIYFSYDVKMKEKGDIPEGYSVSREKKERFSLILESASTNQTSMYLCASSSGQRYNEQFFGPGTRLTVL.

J is TRBJ2-1 and V is TRBV6-5, with 8 bases fitting TRBD1. The CDR3 runs 14 residues. Germline V CDR1 and CDR2: MNHEY, SVGAGI. V gave up 1 base and J gave up 9 bases; unmatched junction bases: 5. The CDR3 loop reads CASSYWQGAGEQFF. The CDR3 DNA reads TGTGCCAGCAGTTACTGGCAGGGGGCGGGTGAGCAGTTCTTC.

The CDR3 DNA reads as TGTGCCAGCAGTCCGACCAGGGGAAAGTACTCTGAAGCTTTCTTT. Translating gives CASSPTRGKYSEAFF. The V gene is TRBV28, the J gene TRBJ1-1, with TRBD1 as a possible D gene (6 bases). V shed 5 bases and J shed 6 bases, with 19 bases lying between them. The CDR3 sequence is 15 residues long. CDR1 is MDHEN, CDR2 SYDVKM, per germline.

The chain uses TRBV7-2 and TRBJ1-1; D ambiguous. From germline, CDR1 is SGHTA and CDR2 FQGNSA. This CDR3 has 13 amino acids. Trimming stripped 1 base from V and 1 base from J, with 4 bases between. The CDR3 nucleotides are TGTGCCAGCAGCTTAGGAAAGAACACTGAAGCTTTCTTT. This sequence encodes CASSLGKNTEAFF.

V usage is TRBV7-9 and J usage is TRBJ2-7, with TRBD1 identical over 9 bases. V lost 0 bases to trimming and J lost 3 bases; unmatched junction nucleotides: 0. This CDR3 contains 14 residues. CDR1 and CDR2 (germline): SEHNR, FQNEAQ (reference sequence). The CDR3 DNA is TGTGCCAGCAGCTTAGCGGGACAGGGCTACGAGCAGTACTTC. This encodes CASSLAGQGYEQYF.

The chain uses TRBV29-1 and TRBJ2-3; TRBD2 aligns across 9 bases. Unmatched junction bases numbered 2, after V lost 7 bases and J lost 0 bases. This CDR3 has 13 amino acids. In germline, CDR1 is SQVTM, CDR2 ANQGSEA. The CDR3: CSAGTSSTDTQYF. CDR3 coding DNA: TGCAGCGCCGGGACTAGCAGCACAGATACGCAGTATTTT.

The rearrangement links TRBV18 to TRBJ2-2; the D call may be TRBD1 or TRBD2 (5 bases each). The CDR3 has 13 residues. The ends were cut back, 6 bases at V and 13 bases at J, with 18 bases in the middle. The germline V gene encodes CDR1 KGHSH and CDR2 LQKENI. CDR3 DNA: TGTGCCAGCTCGCCCAGGGAGCCTCCGGCGCTGTTTTTT. Translating it yields CASSPREPPALFF.

There are a few counts of this clone. The chain joins TRBV4-3 to TRBJ1-2; 9 bases are a match to TRBD1. In germline, CDR1 is LGHNA, CDR2 YSLEER. The V segment lost 0 bases and the J segment 7 bases; nucleotides outside the gene matches: 6. The CDR3 contains 15 residues. CDR3 residues: CASSQEIQGAGGYTF. Written as DNA, the CDR3 is TGCGCCAGCAGCCAAGAAATACAGGGGGCGGGTGGCTACACCTTC.

The V gene is TRBV7-2, the J gene TRBJ2-4; no clear D gene. Trimming pared 3 bases from V and 0 bases from J, leaving 3 bases between. CDR1 is SGHTA and CDR2 is FQGNSA in the germline V gene. This CDR3 is 13 amino acids long. The CDR3 DNA sequence: TGTGCCAGCAGCTTCATAGCCAAAAACATTCAGTACTTC. It encodes CASSFIAKNIQYF.

This clone was seen once. This chain connects TRBV7-9 to TRBJ2-7; TRBD2 is a possible D gene (5 bases). Germline-derived CDR1 and CDR2 are SEHNR and FQNEAQ (reference sequence). The ends were cut back, 3 bases at V and 0 bases at J, with 9 bases in the middle. The CDR3 sequence is 14 residues long. CDR3 in DNA: TGTGCCAGCAGCTTCACGGAGGTCTCCTACGAGCAGTACTTC. It translates to CASSFTEVSYEQYF. Complete variable domain (other parts from reference TRBV7-9 and TRBJ2-7): DTGVSQNPRHKITKRGQNVTFRCDPISEHNRLYWYRQTLGQGPEFLTYFQNEAQLEKSRLLSDRFSAERPKGSFSTLEIQRTEQGDSAMYLCASSFTEVSYEQYFGPGTRLTVT.

This chain joins TRBV14 and TRBJ1-2; D ambiguous. The V and J ends lost 1 base and 4 bases respectively, with 10 bases between them. Germline V gene lookup returns CDR1 SGHDN and CDR2 FVKESK. This CDR3 is built from 14 residues. The CDR3: CASSQVPRPYGYTF. The DNA of the CDR3 is TGTGCCAGCAGCCAAGTACCCCGACCCTATGGCTACACCTTC.

This rearrangement joins TRBV5-4 to TRBJ2-3, with 9 nucleotides matching TRBD2. Germline CDR1 is SGHNT and CDR2 is YYREEE (reference sequence). J was trimmed by 3 bases and V by 0 bases; bases with no gene match: 2. This CDR3 spans 15 amino acids. In DNA, the CDR3 is TGTGCCAGCAGCTTGGGTCTAGCGGGGACAGATACGCAGTATTTT. Translating gives CASSLGLAGTDTQYF.